Below are 27 T cell receptor beta chains sequenced from a single sample in a study of T cells after yellow fever vaccination. TCRdb analysed the 5' RACE reads with MiXCR anew, one entry per CDR3 protein. This sample has fewer than 450,000 distinct CDR3 sequences; approximately 4% occur once, and the top ten carry 20% to 30%. Sequencing was performed on PBMCs, taken 5 days after the yellow fever booster vaccination. These receptors were taken from a man in his late teens or twenties who received the YFV17D yellow fever vaccine.

This sequence joins TRBV29-1 and TRBJ1-1; D is possibly TRBD1 (6 bases). The CDR3 totals 15 residues. The V end was cut by 2 bases, the J end by 1 base, with 14 bases between. The germline V gene has CDR1 SQVTM and CDR2 ANQGSEA. This CDR3 is CSVELQGGGNTEAFF. The CDR3 region has the DNA TGCAGCGTTGAATTACAGGGAGGGGGGAACACTGAAGCTTTCTTT.

The table lists this clonotype with a few counts. The chain combines TRBV11-2 with TRBJ1-1; D gene uncertain. Germline assignment: CDR1 SGHAT and CDR2 FQNNGV. The CDR3 has 14 amino acids. V lost 5 bases and J 9 bases, leaving 19 bases between the germline ends. The chain's CDR3 is CASSNSDGSGKAFF. The CDR3 region has the DNA TGTGCCAGCAGCAACAGCGATGGGAGTGGGAAAGCTTTCTTT.

The V call is TRBV19, the J call TRBJ2-2; TRBD1 matches 8 bases. The CDR3 runs 16 residues. J was trimmed by 3 bases and V by 3 bases; bases with no gene match: 6. Germline values: CDR1 LNHDA, CDR2 SQIVND (reference sequence). The CDR3 sequence: CASSIRQGIDTGELFF. CDR3 sequence (DNA): TGTGCCAGTAGTATTAGACAGGGGATCGACACCGGGGAGCTGTTTTTT.

This clonotype was counted only a few times. The J gene is TRBJ1-2, the V gene TRBV3-1, with D possibly matching TRBD1 (5 bases). CDR1 is LGHDT and CDR2 is YNNKEL in the germline V gene (reference sequence). Trimming pared 2 bases from V and 4 bases from J, leaving 11 bases between. CDR3 length: 14 amino acids. CDR3 in amino acids: CASSQPGYGYGYTF. As DNA, the CDR3 is TGTGCCAGCAGCCAACCAGGGTACGGCTATGGCTACACCTTC.

This clonotype was counted a few times. The rearrangement uses TRBV4-2 and TRBJ1-1, with TRBD1 matching over 8 bases. The CDR3 is 17 residues long. Per germline, CDR1 LGHNA and CDR2 YNFKEQ. Unmatched junction bases numbered 10, after V lost 3 bases and J lost 1 base. The CDR3 is CASSHVLTQGANTEAFF. The CDR3 DNA follows: TGTGCCAGCAGCCATGTCCTGACGCAGGGGGCGAACACTGAAGCTTTCTTT.

This clonotype appeared a few times. The genes are TRBV5-1 and TRBJ2-3; the match to TRBD1 covers 7 bases. Trimming removed 0 bases from V and 3 bases from J; junction bases left unmatched: 4. The CDR3 is 15 amino acids. CDR1 and CDR2 (germline): SGHRS, YFSETQ. This CDR3 reads CASSLGQGETDTQYF. As DNA, the CDR3 is TGCGCCAGCAGCTTGGGACAGGGTGAGACAGATACGCAGTATTTT.

This clonotype has a count of ten or more. This rearrangement joins TRBV5-1 to TRBJ1-5; D call uncertain. The ends were cut back, 1 base at V and 3 bases at J, with 11 bases in the middle. CDR3 length: 15 residues. Germline V gives CDR1 SGHRS, CDR2 YFSETQ. As DNA, the CDR3 is TGCGCCAGCAGCTTGAACAGCCCCTTCAATCAGCCCCAGCATTTT. Translated: CASSLNSPFNQPQHF.

This clonotype was counted between two and nine times. The genes are TRBV15 and TRBJ1-4; a possible D gene is TRBD1 (5 bases). The CDR3 extends over 15 amino acids. Trimming cost V 6 bases and J 8 bases, with 19 bases left between them. The germline gives CDR1 LNHNV, CDR2 YYDKDF (reference sequence). The CDR3 is CATSLGDPREEKLFF. As DNA, the CDR3 is TGTGCCACCAGTCTGGGGGACCCGAGGGAGGAAAAACTGTTTTTT.

This clonotype was found many times. The rearrangement uses TRBV9 and TRBJ2-3; D gene unclear. Germline lookup yields CDR1 SGDLS and CDR2 YYNGEE. V was trimmed by 0 bases and J by 2 bases, leaving 7 bases between them. The length of the CDR3 is 14 residues. The CDR3 region is CASSVGGYTDTQYF. CDR3 nucleotides: TGTGCCAGCAGCGTAGGGGGATACACAGATACGCAGTATTTT.

The V and J genes are TRBV5-1 and TRBJ2-1; maybe TRBD1 (6 bases). CDR3 length equals 16 residues. Germline V gene lookup returns CDR1 SGHRS and CDR2 YFSETQ. Trimming took off 4 bases at V and 4 bases at J, with 18 bases between the two ends. CDR3 DNA sequence: TGCGCCAGCAGCCTCTGGGACACCCAAGAATACAATGAGCAGTTCTTC. This codes for CASSLWDTQEYNEQFF.

This clonotype was detected only a few times. The chain recombines TRBV4-1 with TRBJ2-1, with a possible D match to TRBD2 (6 bases). The CDR3 loop spans 16 amino acids. In germline, CDR1 is MGHRA, CDR2 YSYEKL. V dropped 2 bases and J dropped 6 bases, with 17 bases sitting between them. This CDR3 is CASSQPVRDFANEQFF. For the CDR3, the DNA is TGCGCCAGCAGCCAACCCGTAAGGGACTTCGCCAATGAGCAGTTCTTC.

The sample holds a few counts of this clonotype. V and J are TRBV2 and TRBJ2-7; D may correspond to TRBD1 or TRBD2 (6 bases each). Germline loops: CDR1 SNHLY, CDR2 FYNNEI. The V end was cut by 7 bases, the J end by 2 bases, with 15 bases between. This CDR3 comprises 14 residues. CDR3 sequence: CASTKGGLPYEQYF. CDR3 DNA sequence: TGTGCCAGCACTAAAGGGGGGCTCCCCTACGAGCAGTACTTC.

This clonotype was seen only a few times. The J gene is TRBJ2-5, the V gene TRBV7-9, with TRBD1 matching over 9 bases. With 5 bases clipped from V and 5 bases from J, the junction kept 9 bases outside the gene matches. Germline V gene sequence: CDR1 SEHNR, CDR2 FQNEAQ (reference sequence). The CDR3 contains 15 residues. CDR3 DNA sequence: TGTGCCAGCAGCCCCGTCCGGGACAGGGCGGAGACCCAGTACTTC. Translated: CASSPVRDRAETQYF.

This clonotype was counted ten times or more. The chain has TRBV18 and TRBJ2-3; 8 positions agree with TRBD1. The CDR3 extends over 15 amino acids. Germline trimming cut 3 bases from V and 4 bases from J; bases unmatched to any gene: 6. Germline-derived CDR1 and CDR2 are KGHSH and LQKENI. The CDR3 spells CASSPAGGASDTQYF. CDR3 nucleotides: TGTGCCAGCTCACCGGCAGGGGGCGCATCAGATACGCAGTATTTT.

This clonotype occurred many times. This chain uses TRBV24-1 with TRBJ1-1; 9 bases line up with TRBD1. This CDR3 contains 14 residues. The V and J ends lost 7 bases and 4 bases, in that order; junction bases with no gene match: 6. The germline V gene encodes CDR1 KGHDR and CDR2 SFDVKD. The DNA for the CDR3 is TGTGCCACCAGGGGGACAGGGATCGGCACTGAAGCTTTCTTT. It codes for CATRGTGIGTEAFF.

The chain has TRBV6-1 and TRBJ2-3; D may be TRBD2 (6 bases). The V end was cut by 10 bases, the J end by 2 bases, with 22 bases between. CDR1 and CDR2 (germline): MNHNS, SASEGT. The CDR3 length is 16 residues. CDR3 nucleotide sequence: TGTGCCACCGCTATCCGGGACTCCTGGGCCACAGATACGCAGTATTTT. Its protein product is CATAIRDSWATDTQYF.

This clonotype showed up just a few times. The rearrangement joins TRBV5-1 to TRBJ1-1; D is uncertain. The CDR3 spans 12 residues. CDR1 is SGHRS and CDR2 is YFSETQ in the germline V gene. V lost 4 bases and J lost 1, with 5 bases in between. The CDR3: CASSQTNTEAFF. The CDR3 DNA is TGCGCCAGCAGCCAGACGAACACTGAAGCTTTCTTT.

The chain recombines TRBV10-3 with TRBJ1-2; D unclear. The CDR3 consists of 18 residues. Trimming stripped 0 bases from V and 3 bases from J, with 20 bases between. Per the germline V gene, CDR1 is ENHRY and CDR2 is SYGVKD. The CDR3 DNA sequence: TGTGCCATCAGTGAGTCCGCAAATAACGCCCGGTTTTACTATGGCTACACCTTC. Its translation is CAISESANNARFYYGYTF.

This clonotype was counted ten times or more. The chain has TRBV12-3 or TRBV12-4 and TRBJ1-2; the D gene is possibly TRBD1 (5 bases). The V end lost 2 bases, the J end lost 3 bases, and 10 bases lay between the germline ends. The CDR3 has 14 residues. The CDR3 DNA follows: TGTGCCAGCAGTTTACAGGGAGGGGACTATGGCTACACCTTC. Translation: CASSLQGGDYGYTF.

This chain uses TRBV5-1 with TRBJ2-1; D may be TRBD1 (5 bases). CDR1 and CDR2 (germline): SGHRS, YFSETQ. The CDR3 loop spans 15 amino acids. V lost 2 bases and J lost 7, with 16 bases in between. The CDR3 nucleotides read TGCGCCAGCAGCTTATCAGGGTCCCGGGTAAATGAGCAGTTCTTC. Its translation is CASSLSGSRVNEQFF.

This clonotype was picked up a small number of times. The V and J genes are TRBV12-3 or TRBV12-4 and TRBJ1-1; TRBD1 is a possible D gene (5 bases). V gave up 7 bases and J gave up 8 bases, with 14 bases separating them. This CDR3 region has 12 residues. The CDR3 region is CASTSGAQEAFF. The CDR3 nucleotides read TGTGCCAGCACCTCCGGGGCCCAAGAAGCTTTCTTT.

The chain uses TRBV11-2 and TRBJ1-2, with TRBD1 identical over 7 bases. V was clipped by 5 bases and J by 4 bases; unmatched bases: 16. The CDR3 has 17 residues. Germline CDR1 and CDR2: SGHAT and FQNNGV. CDR3 amino acids: CASSEDFQMTGLYGYTF. The CDR3 coding sequence is TGTGCCAGCAGCGAAGATTTTCAAATGACAGGGCTCTATGGCTACACCTTC.

The rearrangement links TRBV7-2 to TRBJ1-2; D is undetermined. Germline loops: CDR1 SGHTA, CDR2 FQGNSA. Trimming left V 5 bases short and J 7 bases short, with 17 bases between. CDR3 length equals 14 residues. The CDR3 sequence is CASSVYRTLSGYTF. Here the CDR3 DNA reads TGTGCCAGCAGCGTCTACAGAACACTGAGTGGCTACACCTTC. Looking up the rest from reference TRBV7-2 and TRBJ1-2 gives the full variable domain: GAGVSQSPSNKVTEKGKDVELRCDPISGHTALYWYRQSLGQGLEFLIYFQGNSAPDKSGLPSDRFSAERTGGSVSTLTIQRTQQEDSAVYLCASSVYRTLSGYTFGSGTRLTVV.

This clonotype was found a few times. The chain links TRBV20-1 to TRBJ2-5; 8 bases are a match to TRBD1. V was pared by 3 bases and J by 4 bases, with 4 bases of the junction left unmatched. Germline V lookup: CDR1 DFQATT, CDR2 SNEGSKA (reference sequence). The CDR3 is made up of 13 amino acids. As DNA, the CDR3 is TGCAGTGCTAGGGGGACAGGTGGAGAGACCCAGTACTTC. Protein: CSARGTGGETQYF.

This chain links TRBV12-3 or TRBV12-4 with TRBJ1-2; D is possibly TRBD1 (5 bases). This CDR3 comprises 13 residues. V was cut by 8 bases and J by 4 bases, with 14 bases left in between. CDR3 loop: CASQPTGRYGYTF. The CDR3 nucleotides read TGTGCCAGCCAACCGACGGGACGCTATGGCTACACCTTC.

This chain connects TRBV20-1 to TRBJ1-1; D uncertain. The CDR3 extends over 10 amino acids. Trimming took off 6 bases at V and 4 bases at J, with 6 bases between the two ends. Germline-derived CDR1 and CDR2 are DFQATT and SNEGSKA (reference sequence). In nucleotides, the CDR3 is TGCAGTGCATTACCCACTGAAGCTTTCTTT. Its protein is CSALPTEAFF.

In this sample, this clonotype turned up many times. The V call is TRBV5-1, the J call TRBJ1-1; no definite D call. The CDR3 length is 13 residues. The V end lost 0 bases, the J end lost 3 bases, and 6 bases lay between the germline ends. Germline V gives CDR1 SGHRS, CDR2 YFSETQ. Here the CDR3 DNA reads TGCGCCAGCAGCTTGGAGATGGACACTGAAGCTTTCTTT. It is translated as CASSLEMDTEAFF.